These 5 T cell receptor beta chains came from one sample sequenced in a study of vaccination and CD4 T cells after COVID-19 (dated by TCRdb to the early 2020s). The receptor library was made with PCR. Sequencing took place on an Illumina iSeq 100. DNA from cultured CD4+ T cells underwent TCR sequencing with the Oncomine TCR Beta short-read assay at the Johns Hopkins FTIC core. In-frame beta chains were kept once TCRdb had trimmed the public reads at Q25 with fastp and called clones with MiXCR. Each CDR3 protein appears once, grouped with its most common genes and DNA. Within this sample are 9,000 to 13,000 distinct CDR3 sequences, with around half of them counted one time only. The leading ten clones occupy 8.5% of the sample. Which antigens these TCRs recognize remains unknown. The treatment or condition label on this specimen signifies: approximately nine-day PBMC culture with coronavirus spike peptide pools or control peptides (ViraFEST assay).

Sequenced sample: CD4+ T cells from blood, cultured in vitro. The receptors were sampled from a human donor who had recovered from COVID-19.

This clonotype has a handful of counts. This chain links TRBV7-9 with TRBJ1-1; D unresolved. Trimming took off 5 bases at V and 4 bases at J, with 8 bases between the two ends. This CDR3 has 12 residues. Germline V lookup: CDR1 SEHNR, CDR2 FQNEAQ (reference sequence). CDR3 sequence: CASSRAGTEAFF. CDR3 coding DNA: TGTGCCAGCAGCCGAGCCGGCACTGAAGCTTTCTTT.

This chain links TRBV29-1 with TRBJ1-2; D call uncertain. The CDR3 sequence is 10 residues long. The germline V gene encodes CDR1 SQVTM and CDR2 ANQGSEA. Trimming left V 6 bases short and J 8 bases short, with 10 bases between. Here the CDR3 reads CSVGYGGYTF. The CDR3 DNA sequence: TGCAGCGTAGGTTACGGGGGCTACACCTTC.

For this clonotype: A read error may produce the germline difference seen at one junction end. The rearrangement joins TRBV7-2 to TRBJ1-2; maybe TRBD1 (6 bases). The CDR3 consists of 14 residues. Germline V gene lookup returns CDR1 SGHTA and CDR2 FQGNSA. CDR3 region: CVSSSGQTGKGYTF. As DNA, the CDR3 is TGTGTCAGCAGCTCAGGACAGACCGGAAAGGGCTACACCTTC.

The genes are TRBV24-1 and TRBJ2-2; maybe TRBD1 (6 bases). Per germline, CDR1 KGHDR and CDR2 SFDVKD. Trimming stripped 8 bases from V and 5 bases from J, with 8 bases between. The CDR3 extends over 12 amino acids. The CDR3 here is CATTTGTGELFF. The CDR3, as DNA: TGTGCCACCACCACAGGGACCGGGGAGCTGTTTTTT.

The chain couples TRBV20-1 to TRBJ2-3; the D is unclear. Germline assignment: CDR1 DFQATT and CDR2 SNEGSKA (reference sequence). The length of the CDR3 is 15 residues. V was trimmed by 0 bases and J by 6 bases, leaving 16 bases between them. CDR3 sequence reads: CSARDRRRATDTQYF. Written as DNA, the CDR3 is TGCAGTGCTAGAGATCGGCGTCGGGCTACCGATACGCAGTATTTT.